A selection of T cell receptor beta chains follows, all from one sample in a study of CD8 T cells in ankylosing spondylitis. TCRdb reanalysed the 5' RACE reads using MiXCR and keeps one entry per CDR3 protein. The sample has approximately 520,000 distinct CDR3 sequences; 5.3% are singletons. Sequences were obtained from blood, either unsorted or a sorted T cell fraction (not recorded which). Source of these receptors: a male donor with ankylosing spondylitis. CDR3s include the opening cysteine and the closing phenylalanine or tryptophan. A D gene is named only where the DNA matches it firmly. Size tells how often a clone was seen (once, few, many) or the class of an expanded clone, and some rows leave it out.

V	size	J	D	CDR3	DNA
TRBV6-5	many	TRBJ1-3	.	CASSYSFFSGNTIYF	TGTGCCAGCAGTTATTCGTTTTTCTCTGGAAACACCATATATTTT
TRBV20-1	few	TRBJ2-7	.	CTGEGTVYEQYF	TGCACGGGGGAAGGGACAGTCTACGAGCAGTACTTC
TRBV20-1	many	TRBJ1-5	TRBD1	CSASWGTGDQPQHF	TGCAGTGCTAGTTGGGGGACAGGGGATCAGCCCCAGCATTTT
TRBV20-1	.	TRBJ2-1	TRBD2	CSAPGLAVLNEQFF	TGCAGTGCTCCTGGACTAGCGGTCCTCAATGAGCAGTTCTTC
TRBV6-1	many	TRBJ2-5	.	CASSWVGQETQYF	TGTGCCAGCAGCTGGGTTGGCCAAGAGACCCAGTACTTC
TRBV24-1	many	TRBJ2-3	.	CATSDSRTSGNTQYF	TGTGCCACCAGTGATTCAAGGACTTCCGGGAATACGCAGTATTTT
TRBV2	.	TRBJ1-5	.	CASSEALWGNQPQHF	TGTGCCAGCAGTGAAGCGCTTTGGGGGAATCAGCCCCAGCATTTT
TRBV4-3	many	TRBJ1-1	.	CASSQDREGEAFF	TGCGCCAGCAGCCAAGATAGAGAGGGCGAGGCTTTCTTT
TRBV29-1	many	TRBJ2-7	.	CSVEDAQGTGYEQYF	TGCAGCGTTGAAGATGCCCAGGGCACTGGCTACGAGCAGTACTTC
TRBV10-3	many	TRBJ2-2	TRBD1	CAIGRQGKKGANTGELFF	TGTGCCATCGGCAGACAGGGAAAAAAGGGGGCGAACACCGGGGAGCTGTTTTTT
TRBV5-6	many	TRBJ2-1	TRBD2	CASAPLAGYNEQFF	TGTGCCAGTGCGCCACTAGCGGGCTACAATGAGCAGTTCTTC
TRBV28	many	TRBJ1-1	.	CASSLVTGRGTEAFF	TGTGCCAGCAGTTTAGTAACCGGGCGGGGCACTGAAGCTTTCTTT
TRBV2	.	TRBJ2-7	TRBD2	CASLVPLAGGPGQYF	TGTGCCAGCCTTGTCCCTCTAGCGGGGGGGCCAGGGCAGTACTTC
TRBV5-1	many	TRBJ1-1	TRBD1	CASSYGTGFTLNTEAFF	TGCGCCAGCAGCTATGGGACAGGATTTACCTTGAACACTGAAGCTTTCTTT
TRBV5-5	many	TRBJ1-1	TRBD1	CASSLFVDRPHTEAFF	TGTGCCAGCAGCTTGTTTGTGGACAGGCCACACACTGAAGCTTTCTTT
TRBV9	many	TRBJ2-5	.	CASSVMGGVPETQYF	TGTGCCAGCAGCGTAATGGGGGGAGTGCCCGAGACCCAGTACTTC
TRBV12-3/TRBV12-4	many	TRBJ1-1	TRBD1	CASSWDRNTEAFF	TGTGCCAGCAGTTGGGACAGGAACACTGAAGCTTTCTTT
TRBV5-5	many	TRBJ2-3	TRBD1	CASSLLGTGGADTQYF	TGTGCCAGCAGCTTGCTAGGGACAGGGGGCGCAGATACGCAGTATTTT
TRBV27	many	TRBJ2-3	TRBD1	CASGDRASTDTQYF	TGTGCCAGCGGTGACAGGGCAAGCACAGATACGCAGTATTTT
TRBV6-5	many	TRBJ2-1	.	CASSYQKNGVEQFF	TGTGCCAGCAGTTACCAAAAGAACGGGGTTGAGCAGTTCTTC
TRBV6-1	.	TRBJ2-7	TRBD1	CASRDRDRVMEVKNF	TGTGCCAGCAGGGACCGGGACAGGGTGATGGAGGTGAAGAACTTC
TRBV18	.	TRBJ1-4	.	CASSPQPGFKEKLFF	TGTGCCAGCTCACCGCAACCGGGGTTCAAGGAAAAACTGTTTTTT